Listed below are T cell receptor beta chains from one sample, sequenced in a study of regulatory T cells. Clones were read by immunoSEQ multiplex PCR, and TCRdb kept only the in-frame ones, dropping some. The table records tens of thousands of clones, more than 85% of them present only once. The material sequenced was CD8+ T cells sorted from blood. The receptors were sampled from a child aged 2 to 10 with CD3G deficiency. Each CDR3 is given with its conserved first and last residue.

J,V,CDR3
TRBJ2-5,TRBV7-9,CASSFAQETQYF
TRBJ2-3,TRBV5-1,CASSTGQGVEDTQYF
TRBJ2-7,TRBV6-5,CASSDTSGEQYF
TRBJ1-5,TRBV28,CASSLVGIYQPQHF
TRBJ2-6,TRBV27,CASSLSLNGANVLTF
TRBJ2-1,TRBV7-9,CASSSGGGAGYNEQFF
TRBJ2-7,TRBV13,CASSSATSGYEQYF
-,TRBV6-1,CASSEGTGPYEQYF
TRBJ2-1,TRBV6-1,CASSSGTLFDSEQFF
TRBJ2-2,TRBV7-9,CASSPSGGANTGELFF
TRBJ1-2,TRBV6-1,CASSHLGGNGYTF
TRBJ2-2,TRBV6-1,CASSDAGELFF
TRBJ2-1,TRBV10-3,CAISDFGRGYNEQFF
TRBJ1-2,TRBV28,CASSATGYGYTF
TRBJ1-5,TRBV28,CASSFTAFNQPQHF
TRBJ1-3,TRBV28,CASSPHRKVNGNTIYF
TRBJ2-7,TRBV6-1,CASRMSGLGTSEQYF
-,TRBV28,CASSSPGQGAYEQYF
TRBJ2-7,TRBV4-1,CASSQEGAGYEQYF
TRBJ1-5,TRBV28,CASSDPGNGQPQHF
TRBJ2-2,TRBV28,CASRIQGNTGELFF
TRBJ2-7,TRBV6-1,CASSDPLAGVNEQYF
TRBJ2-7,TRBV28,CASSPGVTYEQYF
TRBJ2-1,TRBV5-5,CASSLGLAIHNEQFF
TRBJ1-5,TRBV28,CASSNRYSNQPQHF
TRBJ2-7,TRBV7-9,CASSSLGGTEQYF
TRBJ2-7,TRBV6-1,CASSGGGTKPYEQYF
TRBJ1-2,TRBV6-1,CASSEVGAYGYTF
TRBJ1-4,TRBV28,CASSPRGTGDEKLFF
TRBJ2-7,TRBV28,CASSPQGLTYEQYF
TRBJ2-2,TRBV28,CASSLLAGDGTGELFF
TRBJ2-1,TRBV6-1,CASSALAGINEQFF
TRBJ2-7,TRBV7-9,CASSLGGREQYF
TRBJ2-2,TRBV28,CASSPNKAGGVGELFF
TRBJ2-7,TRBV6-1,CASSEWQGFYEQYF
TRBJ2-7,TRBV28,CASSRPGTGMQYF
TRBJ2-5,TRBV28,CASSSVKETQYF
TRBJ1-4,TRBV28,CASSPILGDRDEKLFF
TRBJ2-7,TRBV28,CASSWRADYEQYF
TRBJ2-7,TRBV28,CASSLGGEQYF
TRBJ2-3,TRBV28,CASSTGLAGAADTQYF
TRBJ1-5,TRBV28,CASSPGRVKPQHF
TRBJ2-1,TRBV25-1,CASRGDTDEQFF
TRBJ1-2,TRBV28,CASRPISGASGGYTF
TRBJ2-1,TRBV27,CASKAGGSLRGEQFF
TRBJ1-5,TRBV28,CASSLYNQPQHF
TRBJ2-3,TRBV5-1,CASSDGGSTDTQYF
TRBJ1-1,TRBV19,CASTLHRGTTEAFF
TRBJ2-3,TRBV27,CASSGTADGTQYF
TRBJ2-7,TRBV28,CASSPGTFSYEQYF
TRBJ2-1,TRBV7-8,CASSLSGTGFYNEQFF
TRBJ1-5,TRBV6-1,CASSEAEAGGNQPQHF
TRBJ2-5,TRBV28,CASRKRGRYQETQYF